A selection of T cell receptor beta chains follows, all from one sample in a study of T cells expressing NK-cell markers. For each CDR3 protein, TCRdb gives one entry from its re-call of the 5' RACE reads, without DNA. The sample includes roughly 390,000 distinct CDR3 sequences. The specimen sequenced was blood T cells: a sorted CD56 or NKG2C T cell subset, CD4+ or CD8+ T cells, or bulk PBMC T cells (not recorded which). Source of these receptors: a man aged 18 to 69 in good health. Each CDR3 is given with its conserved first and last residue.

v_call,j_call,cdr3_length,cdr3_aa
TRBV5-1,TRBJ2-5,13,CASSSLLPETQYF
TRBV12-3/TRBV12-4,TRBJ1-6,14,CASSLGTANSPLHF
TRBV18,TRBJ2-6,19,CASSPLGQAPFSGANVLTF
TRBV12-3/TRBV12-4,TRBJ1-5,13,CASKGRSNQPQHF
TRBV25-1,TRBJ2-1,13,CASTSQGRDEQFF
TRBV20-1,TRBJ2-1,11,CSARKDVLEFF
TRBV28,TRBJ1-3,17,CASSLQLGASSGNTIYF
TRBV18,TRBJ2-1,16,CASSPGRPGQGSEQFF
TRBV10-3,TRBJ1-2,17,CAISEAVGTGGADGYTF
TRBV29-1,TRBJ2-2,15,CSVSDRGSDTGELFF
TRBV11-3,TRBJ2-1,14,CASSSGLPGNEQFF
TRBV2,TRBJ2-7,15,CASSPPLAGGNEQYF
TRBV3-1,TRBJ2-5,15,CASSQGPNLQGTQYF
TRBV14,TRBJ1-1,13,CASSQQGYTEAFF
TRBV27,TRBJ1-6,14,CASRAGTGGSPLHF
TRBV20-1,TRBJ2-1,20,CSAQGRGLRLAGVNYNEQFF
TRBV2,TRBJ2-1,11,CASSATAEQFF
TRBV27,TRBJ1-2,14,CASSKGQLNYGYTF
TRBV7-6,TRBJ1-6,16,CASSSQAGSYNSPLHF
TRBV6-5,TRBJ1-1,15,CASSLGRGTNTEAFF
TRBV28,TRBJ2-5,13,CASGLLSQETQYF
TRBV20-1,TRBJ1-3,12,CSAAPPGNTIYF
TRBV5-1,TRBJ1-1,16,CASSLELGGTNTEAFF
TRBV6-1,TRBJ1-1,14,CASSRGTGETEAFF
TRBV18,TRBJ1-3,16,CASSPGTAISGNTIYF
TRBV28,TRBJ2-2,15,CASSYATSNTGELFF
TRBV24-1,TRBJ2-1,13,CATSEPGTFKQFF
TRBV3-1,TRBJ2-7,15,CASSWGLAGGYEQYF